Each of the 19 T cell receptor beta chains below was sequenced from the same sample in a study of blood T cell repertoires in COVID-19. Generated by immunoSEQ multiplex PCR, the TCRdb table keeps only in-frame clones and is missing some. This sample has approximately 130,000 clones, with around 85% found just once. Material for sequencing was peripheral blood. Receptors originate from a human donor in a cohort sampled during active COVID-19.

The J gene is TRBJ2-7, the V gene TRBV11-3; 7 nucleotides align to TRBD2. CDR3 length: 15 residues. Looked up from germline, CDR1 is SGHNT and CDR2 is YENEEA. With 3 bases clipped from V and 1 base from J, the junction kept 6 bases outside the gene matches. In DNA form, the CDR3 reads TGTGCCAGCAGCTTCGGGGGAGGGCCTTCCTACGAGCAGTACTTC. It yields the protein CASSFGGGPSYEQYF.

V usage is TRBV13 and J usage is TRBJ1-1, with TRBD1 matching 9 bases. The junction had 5 bases not matched to a gene; V was cut back by 4 bases and J by 2 bases. CDR3 size: 15 residues. CDR1 and CDR2 (germline): PRHDT, FYEKMQ (reference sequence). Here the CDR3 DNA reads TGTGCCAGCAGCTCGGTACAGGGGGCCAACACTGAAGCTTTCTTT. This encodes CASSSVQGANTEAFF.

The chain employs TRBV6-2 or TRBV6-3 and TRBJ2-7, with 14 nucleotides matching TRBD2. Per the germline V gene, CDR1 is MNHEY and CDR2 is SVGEGT. V dropped 6 bases and J dropped 6; count of bases not matched to a gene: 7. The CDR3 has 15 residues. The CDR3 spells CASSWGTSGRVEQYV. CDR3 bases: TGTGCCAGCAGCTGGGGGACTAGCGGGAGAGTCGAGCAGTACGTC.

V and J are TRBV24-1 and TRBJ1-1; perhaps TRBD1 as D (6 bases). CDR1 is KGHDR, CDR2 SFDVKD, per germline. V shed 12 bases and J shed 7 bases, with 14 bases lying between them. This CDR3 is 11 amino acids long. The CDR3 coding sequence is TGTGCCTCACTACGACAGGATGAAGCTTTCTTT. Its protein is CASLRQDEAFF.

V usage is TRBV28 and J usage is TRBJ1-1; a possible D gene is TRBD1 (5 bases). Looked up from germline, CDR1 is MDHEN and CDR2 is SYDVKM. V gave up 7 bases and J gave up 1 base, with 16 bases separating them. There are 15 residues in the CDR3. CDR3 sequence (DNA): TGTGCCAGCACTGGGGGGGACCGACCGAACACTGAAGCTTTCTTT. As protein: CASTGGDRPNTEAFF. The variable domain in full, completed from reference TRBV28 and TRBJ1-1, reads DVKVTQSSRYLVKRTGEKVFLECVQDMDHENMFWYRQDPGLGLRLIYFSYDVKMKEKGDIPEGYSVSREKKERFSLILESASTNQTSMYLCASTGGDRPNTEAFFGQGTRLTVV.

The rearrangement joins TRBV29-1 to TRBJ1-1, with D perhaps matching TRBD1 (5 bases). Per germline, CDR1 SQVTM and CDR2 ANQGSEA. The CDR3 is made up of 13 amino acids. Trimming took 3 bases from V and 0 from J, leaving 8 bases between them. CDR3 loop: CSVDDSLNTEAFF. The CDR3 DNA sequence: TGCAGCGTTGACGACAGTCTGAACACTGAAGCTTTCTTT. The entire variable domain, with the rest obtained from reference TRBV29-1 and TRBJ1-1, is as follows: SAVISQKPSRDICQRGTSLTIQCQVDSQVTMMFWYRQQPGQSLTLIATANQGSEATYESGFVIDKFPISRPNLTFSTLTVSNMSPEDSSIYLCSVDDSLNTEAFFGQGTRLTVV.

The V call is TRBV10-3, the J call TRBJ2-1; the D gene is possibly TRBD1 (7 bases). Trimming took off 7 bases at V and 5 bases at J, with 18 bases between the two ends. The CDR3 has 15 residues. The germline CDR1 and CDR2 sequences are ENHRY and SYGVKD. CDR3 sequence (DNA): TGTGCCATCAAGGAGGGGGCCCCTACAAACAATGAGCAGTTCTTC. Protein product: CAIKEGAPTNNEQFF.

This chain links TRBV30 with TRBJ1-1, with D possibly being TRBD1 (5 bases). CDR1 is GTSNPN and CDR2 is SVGIG in the germline V gene (reference sequence). Trimming shortened V by 0 bases and J by 4 bases, and 15 bases separated the two germline ends. CDR3 length: 15 amino acids. The CDR3 here is CAWSVGARTGTEAFF. The CDR3 DNA reads TGTGCCTGGAGTGTTGGGGCCCGGACGGGCACTGAAGCTTTCTTT.

V is TRBV30 and J is TRBJ1-2; D remains unclear. The CDR3 has 13 residues. Germline V gene data show CDR1 as GTSNPN and CDR2 as SVGIG (reference sequence). Trimming shortened V by 2 bases and J by 5 bases, and 12 bases separated the two germline ends. CDR3 in amino acids: CAWSTGVLYGYTF. The CDR3 DNA is TGTGCCTGGAGTACCGGGGTCCTTTATGGCTACACCTTC. Full variable domain (missing parts from reference TRBV30 and TRBJ1-2): SQTIHQWPATLVQPVGSPLSLECTVEGTSNPNLYWYRQAAGRGLQLLFYSVGIGQISSEVPQNLSASRPQDRQFILSSKKLLLSDSGFYLCAWSTGVLYGYTFGSGTRLTVV.

The chain uses TRBV11-2 and TRBJ1-5; 7 nucleotides line up with TRBD1. Trimming took 5 bases from V and 1 from J; bases not matched to a gene: 5. CDR1 is SGHAT and CDR2 is FQNNGV in the germline V gene. This CDR3 contains 15 residues. CDR3 nucleotides: TGTGCCAGCAGCCCCGGGACAGCGAGCAATCAGCCCCAGCATTTT. Amino acids: CASSPGTASNQPQHF.

This chain uses TRBV6-5 with TRBJ2-1; TRBD2 matches 10 bases. This CDR3 has 14 residues. Germline CDR1 and CDR2: MNHEY and SVGAGI. J gave up 6 bases and V 6 bases, and 5 bases lay outside the gene matches. The CDR3 nucleotides read TGTGCCAGCAGAAGGACTAGCGGAGCCAATGAGCAGTTCTTC. This sequence encodes CASRRTSGANEQFF.

The chain has TRBV11-2 and TRBJ2-2; 7 bases fit TRBD2. The CDR3 has 17 amino acids. CDR1 and CDR2 from the germline V gene are SGHAT and FQNNGV. V lost 6 bases, J lost 0 bases, and 10 bases stayed unmatched. CDR3 loop: CASRRYRGGTNTGELFF. As DNA, the CDR3 is TGTGCCAGCAGGAGGTACCGCGGGGGTACGAACACCGGGGAGCTGTTTTTT.

CDR3 coding DNA: TGTGCCAGCAGTCGGACTAGCGGGACGAACAATGAGCAGTTCTTC. As protein: CASSRTSGTNNEQFF. The rearrangement links TRBV6-5 to TRBJ2-1; 12 nucleotides agree with TRBD2. The CDR3 runs to 15 residues. The germline gives CDR1 MNHEY, CDR2 SVGAGI. V lost 5 bases to trimming and J lost 5 bases; unmatched junction nucleotides: 4.

V usage is TRBV2 and J usage is TRBJ2-3; 10 positions match TRBD2. The V and J ends lost 8 bases and 0 bases, in that order; junction bases with no gene match: 5. Germline lookup yields CDR1 SNHLY and CDR2 FYNNEI. The CDR3 extends over 15 amino acids. Here the CDR3 reads CASRGLAASTDTQYF. CDR3 bases: TGTGCCAGCCGAGGACTAGCGGCAAGCACAGATACGCAGTATTTT.

This rearrangement joins TRBV5-3 to TRBJ2-7; possibly TRBD2 for D (6 bases). TRBV5-3 is an open reading frame, and its role is uncertain. The CDR3 totals 15 residues. The V end lost 4 bases, the J end lost 3 bases, and 17 bases lay between the germline ends. The CDR3 reads CARSGLRRGLYEQYF. For the CDR3, the DNA is TGTGCCAGAAGCGGACTGAGGCGGGGTCTCTACGAGCAGTACTTC.

The chain is built from TRBV2 and TRBJ2-4; D might be TRBD2 (6 bases). From germline, CDR1 is SNHLY and CDR2 FYNNEI. The CDR3 runs to 12 residues. Trimming stripped 8 bases from V and 4 bases from J, with 9 bases between. The CDR3 protein is CASRDLKNIQYF. The CDR3 DNA sequence: TGTGCCAGCCGGGACTTGAAAAACATTCAGTACTTC.

This chain links TRBV19 with TRBJ1-1; D not certain. This CDR3 is built from 14 residues. The V gene's germline CDR1 is LNHDA and CDR2 SQIVND (reference sequence). Trimming removed 9 bases at V and 4 bases at J, with 18 bases between. The CDR3 is CASSTGPEGTEAFF. The CDR3 region has the DNA TGTGCCAGCTCTACGGGCCCAGAGGGCACTGAAGCTTTCTTT.

The chain is built from TRBV23-1 and TRBJ1-3; TRBD1 matches 8 bases. TRBV23-1 is assigned to the ORF class and has an uncertain function. V lost 6 bases to trimming and J lost 0 bases; unmatched junction nucleotides: 16. The CDR3 is 19 residues long. The CDR3 loop reads CASRERAATGVHSGNTIYF. The CDR3 nucleotides read TGCGCCAGCAGGGAAAGGGCGGCGACAGGGGTTCACTCTGGAAACACCATATATTTT.

A word on this clone: Additional DNA sequences in this sample encode the identical CDR3. J is TRBJ1-5 and V is TRBV19; 7 nucleotides line up with TRBD1. Germline CDR1 is LNHDA and CDR2 is SQIVND (reference sequence). CDR3 size: 13 residues. This chain's CDR3 is CAISRDRDQPQHF. The DNA of the CDR3 is TGTGCTATAAGCCGAGACAGGGATCAGCCCCAGCATTTT. Full variable domain (rest looked up from reference TRBV19 and TRBJ1-5): DGGITQSPKYLFRKEGQNVTLSCEQNLNHDAMYWYRQDPGQGLRLIYYSQIVNDFQKGDIAEGYSVSREKKESFPLTVTSAQKNPTAFYLCAISRDRDQPQHFGDGTRLSIL.